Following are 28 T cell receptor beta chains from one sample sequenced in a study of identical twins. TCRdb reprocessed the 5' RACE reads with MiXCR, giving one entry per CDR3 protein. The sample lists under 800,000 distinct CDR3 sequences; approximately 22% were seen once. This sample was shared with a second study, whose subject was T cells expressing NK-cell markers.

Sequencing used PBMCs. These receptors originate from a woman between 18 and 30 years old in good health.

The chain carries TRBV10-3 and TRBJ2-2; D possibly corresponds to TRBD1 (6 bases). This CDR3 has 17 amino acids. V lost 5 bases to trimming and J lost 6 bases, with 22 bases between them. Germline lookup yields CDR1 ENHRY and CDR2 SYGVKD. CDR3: CAISRATWTERPGELFF. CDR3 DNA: TGTGCCATCAGTAGGGCGACATGGACAGAGAGGCCCGGGGAGCTGTTTTTT.

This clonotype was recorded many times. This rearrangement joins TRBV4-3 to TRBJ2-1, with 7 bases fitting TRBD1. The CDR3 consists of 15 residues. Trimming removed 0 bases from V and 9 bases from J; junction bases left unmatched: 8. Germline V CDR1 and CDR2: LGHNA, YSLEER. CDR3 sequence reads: CASSQDETGVGEQFF. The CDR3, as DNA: TGCGCCAGCAGCCAAGATGAAACAGGGGTGGGTGAGCAGTTCTTC.

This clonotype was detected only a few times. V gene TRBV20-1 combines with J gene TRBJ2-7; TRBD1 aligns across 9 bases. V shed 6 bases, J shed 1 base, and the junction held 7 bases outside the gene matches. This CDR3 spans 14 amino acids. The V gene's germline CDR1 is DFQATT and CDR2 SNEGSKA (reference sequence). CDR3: CSAEDRGRSYEQYF. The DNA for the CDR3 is TGCAGTGCGGAGGACAGGGGTCGTTCCTACGAGCAGTACTTC.

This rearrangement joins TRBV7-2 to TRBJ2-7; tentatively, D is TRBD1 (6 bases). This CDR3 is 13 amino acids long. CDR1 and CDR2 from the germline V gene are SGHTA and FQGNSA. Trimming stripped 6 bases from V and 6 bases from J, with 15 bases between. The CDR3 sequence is CASSNRVGAEQYF. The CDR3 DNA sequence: TGTGCCAGCAGTAACAGGGTCGGGGCCGAGCAGTACTTC.

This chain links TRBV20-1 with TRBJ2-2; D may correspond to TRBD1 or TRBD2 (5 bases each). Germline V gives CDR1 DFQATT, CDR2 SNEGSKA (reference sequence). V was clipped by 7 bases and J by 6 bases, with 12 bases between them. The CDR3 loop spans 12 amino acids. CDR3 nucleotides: TGCAGTGGGGTGGGGACGGCCGGGGAGCTGTTTTTT. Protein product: CSGVGTAGELFF.

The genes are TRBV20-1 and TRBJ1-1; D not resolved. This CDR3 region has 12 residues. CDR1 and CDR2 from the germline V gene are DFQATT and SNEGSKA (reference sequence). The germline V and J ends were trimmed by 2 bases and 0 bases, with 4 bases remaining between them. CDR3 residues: CSARYMNTEAFF. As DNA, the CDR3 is TGCAGTGCTAGATACATGAACACTGAAGCTTTCTTT.

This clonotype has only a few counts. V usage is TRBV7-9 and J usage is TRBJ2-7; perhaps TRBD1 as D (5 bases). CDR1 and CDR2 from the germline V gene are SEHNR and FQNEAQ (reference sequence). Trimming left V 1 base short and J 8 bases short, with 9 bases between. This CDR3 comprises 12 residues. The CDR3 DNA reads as TGTGCCAGCAGCTTAGACAGGATGAAGCAGTACTTC. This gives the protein CASSLDRMKQYF.

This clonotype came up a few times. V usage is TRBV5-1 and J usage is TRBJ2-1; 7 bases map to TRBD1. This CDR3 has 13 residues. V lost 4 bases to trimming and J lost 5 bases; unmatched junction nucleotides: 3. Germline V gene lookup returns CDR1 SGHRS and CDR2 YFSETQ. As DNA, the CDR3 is TGCGCCAGCAGCATACAGGGGAACAATGAGCAGTTCTTC. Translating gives CASSIQGNNEQFF. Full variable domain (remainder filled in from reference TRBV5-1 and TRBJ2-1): KAGVTQTPRYLIKTRGQQVTLSCSPISGHRSVSWYQQTPGQGLQFLFEYFSETQRNKGNFPGRFSGRQFSNSRSEMNVSTLELGDSALYLCASSIQGNNEQFFGPGTRLTVL.

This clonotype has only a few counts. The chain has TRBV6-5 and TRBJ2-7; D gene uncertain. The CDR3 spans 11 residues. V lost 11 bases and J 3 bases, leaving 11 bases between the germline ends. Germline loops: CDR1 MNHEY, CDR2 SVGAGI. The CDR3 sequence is CASRTYYEQYF. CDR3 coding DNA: TGTGCCTCCCGGACGTACTACGAGCAGTACTTC.

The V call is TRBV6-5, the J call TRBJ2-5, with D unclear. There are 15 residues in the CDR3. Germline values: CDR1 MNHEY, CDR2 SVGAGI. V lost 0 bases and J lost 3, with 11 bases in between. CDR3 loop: CASSYSSLGEETQYF. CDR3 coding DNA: TGTGCCAGCAGTTACTCGTCTCTAGGCGAAGAGACCCAGTACTTC.

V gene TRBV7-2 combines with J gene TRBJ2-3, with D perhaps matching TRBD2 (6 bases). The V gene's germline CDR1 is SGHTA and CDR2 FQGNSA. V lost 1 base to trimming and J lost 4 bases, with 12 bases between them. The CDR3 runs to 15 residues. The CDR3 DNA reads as TGTGCCAGCAGCTTAGGACGGGGGTCCGCAGATACGCAGTATTTT. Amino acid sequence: CASSLGRGSADTQYF.

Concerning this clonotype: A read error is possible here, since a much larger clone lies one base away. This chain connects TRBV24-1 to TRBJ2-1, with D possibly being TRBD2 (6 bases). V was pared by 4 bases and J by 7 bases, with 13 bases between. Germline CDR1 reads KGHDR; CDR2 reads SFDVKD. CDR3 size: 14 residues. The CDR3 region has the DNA TGTGCCACCAGTGACCTAGCGAGAGGGAATGAGCAGTTCTTC. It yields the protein CATSDLARGNEQFF.

DNA of the CDR3: TGTGCCAGCAGTTTGGGAGGAAACGACTACAATGAGCAGTTCTTC. This gives the protein CASSLGGNDYNEQFF. V and J are TRBV27 and TRBJ2-1, with a weak D call TRBD2 (6 bases). V was shortened by 3 bases and J by 3 bases, with 12 bases between the two germline ends. CDR3 length: 15 residues. The germline gives CDR1 MNHEY, CDR2 SMNVEV (reference sequence).

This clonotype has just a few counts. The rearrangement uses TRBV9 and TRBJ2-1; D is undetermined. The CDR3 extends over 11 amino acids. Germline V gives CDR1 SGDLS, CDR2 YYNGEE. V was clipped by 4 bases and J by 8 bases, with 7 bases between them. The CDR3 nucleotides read TGTGCCAGCAGCCACTCGCATGAGCAGTTCTTC. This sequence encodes CASSHSHEQFF.

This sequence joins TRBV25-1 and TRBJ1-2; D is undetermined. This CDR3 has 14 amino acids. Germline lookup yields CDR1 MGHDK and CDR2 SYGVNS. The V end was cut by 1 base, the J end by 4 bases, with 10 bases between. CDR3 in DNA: TGTGCCAGCAGTGAATTCGAACAGTCCTATGGCTACACCTTC. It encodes CASSEFEQSYGYTF.

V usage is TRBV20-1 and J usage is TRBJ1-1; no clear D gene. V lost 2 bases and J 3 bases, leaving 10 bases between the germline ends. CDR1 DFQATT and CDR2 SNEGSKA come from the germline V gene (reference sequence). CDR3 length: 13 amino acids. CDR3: CSARSDGDTEAFF. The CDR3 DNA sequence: TGCAGTGCTAGATCGGACGGAGACACTGAAGCTTTCTTT.

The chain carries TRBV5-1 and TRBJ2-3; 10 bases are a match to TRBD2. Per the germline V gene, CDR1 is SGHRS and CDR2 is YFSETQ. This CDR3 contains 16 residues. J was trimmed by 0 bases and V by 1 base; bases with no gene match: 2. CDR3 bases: TGCGCCAGCAGCTTGCCGGGACTAGCGAGCACAGATACGCAGTATTTT. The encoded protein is CASSLPGLASTDTQYF.

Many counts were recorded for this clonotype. CDR3 residues: CASSLARDYGYTF. In DNA, the CDR3 is TGTGCCAGCAGCCTGGCCCGCGACTATGGCTACACCTTC. This rearrangement joins TRBV14 to TRBJ1-2; unclear D gene. CDR1 and CDR2 (germline): SGHDN, FVKESK. V was clipped by 4 bases and J by 3 bases, with 9 bases between them. The CDR3 has 13 residues.

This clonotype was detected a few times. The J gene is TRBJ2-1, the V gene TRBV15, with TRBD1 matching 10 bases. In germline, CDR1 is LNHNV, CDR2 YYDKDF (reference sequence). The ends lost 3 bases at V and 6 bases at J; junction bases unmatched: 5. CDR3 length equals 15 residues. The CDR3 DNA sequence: TGTGCCACCAGCAGTCCCGGGACAGGGGTCAATGAGCAGTTCTTC. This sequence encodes CATSSPGTGVNEQFF.

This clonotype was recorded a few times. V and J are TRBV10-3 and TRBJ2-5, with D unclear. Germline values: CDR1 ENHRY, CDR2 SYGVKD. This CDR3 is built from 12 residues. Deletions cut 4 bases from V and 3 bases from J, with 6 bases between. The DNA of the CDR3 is TGTGCCATCAGTGCGGCTAAAGAGACCCAGTACTTC. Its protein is CAISAAKETQYF.

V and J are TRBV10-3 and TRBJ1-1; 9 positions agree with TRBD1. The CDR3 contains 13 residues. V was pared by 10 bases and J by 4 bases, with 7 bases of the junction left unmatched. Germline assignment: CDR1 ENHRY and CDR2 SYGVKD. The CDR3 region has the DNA TGTGCCACCTCGGGACAGGGTTTCACTGAAGCTTTCTTT. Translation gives CATSGQGFTEAFF.

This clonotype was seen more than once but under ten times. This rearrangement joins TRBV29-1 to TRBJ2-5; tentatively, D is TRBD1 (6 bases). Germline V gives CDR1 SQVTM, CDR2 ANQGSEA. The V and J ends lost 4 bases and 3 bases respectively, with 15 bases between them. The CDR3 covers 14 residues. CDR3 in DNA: TGCAGCGTTGTTGTTGGACAGCCGAAAGAGACCCAGTACTTC. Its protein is CSVVVGQPKETQYF.

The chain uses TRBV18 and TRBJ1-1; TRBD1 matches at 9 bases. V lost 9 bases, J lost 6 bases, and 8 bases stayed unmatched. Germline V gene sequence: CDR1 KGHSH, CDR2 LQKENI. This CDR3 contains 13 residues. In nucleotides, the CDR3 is TGTGCCAGTCACAACGACAGGGGGGCTGAAGCTTTCTTT. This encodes CASHNDRGAEAFF.

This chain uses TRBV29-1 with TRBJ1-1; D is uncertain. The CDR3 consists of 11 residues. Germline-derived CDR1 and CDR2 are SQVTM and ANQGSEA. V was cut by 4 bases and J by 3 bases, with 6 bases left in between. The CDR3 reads CSVAWDTEAFF. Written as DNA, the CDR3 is TGCAGCGTTGCGTGGGACACTGAAGCTTTCTTT.

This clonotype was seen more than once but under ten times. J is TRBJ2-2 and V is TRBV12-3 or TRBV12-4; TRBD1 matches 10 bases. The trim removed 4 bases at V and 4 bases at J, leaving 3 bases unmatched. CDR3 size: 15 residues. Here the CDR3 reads CASSSGTGVTGELFF. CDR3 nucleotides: TGTGCCAGCAGTTCAGGGACAGGGGTCACCGGGGAGCTGTTTTTT.

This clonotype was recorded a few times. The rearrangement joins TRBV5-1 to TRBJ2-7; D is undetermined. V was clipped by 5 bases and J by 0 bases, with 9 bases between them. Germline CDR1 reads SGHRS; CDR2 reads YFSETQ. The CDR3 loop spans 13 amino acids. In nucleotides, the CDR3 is TGCGCCAGCAGTCAACAGCGCTCCTACGAGCAGTACTTC. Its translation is CASSQQRSYEQYF. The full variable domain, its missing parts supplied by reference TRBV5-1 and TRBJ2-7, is KAGVTQTPRYLIKTRGQQVTLSCSPISGHRSVSWYQQTPGQGLQFLFEYFSETQRNKGNFPGRFSGRQFSNSRSEMNVSTLELGDSALYLCASSQQRSYEQYFGPGTRLTVT.

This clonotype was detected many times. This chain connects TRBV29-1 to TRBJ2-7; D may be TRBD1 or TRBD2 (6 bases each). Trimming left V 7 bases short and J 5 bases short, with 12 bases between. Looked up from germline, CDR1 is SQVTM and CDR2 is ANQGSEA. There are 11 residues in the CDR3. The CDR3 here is CSAKRGDEQYF. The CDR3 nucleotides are TGCAGCGCCAAGAGGGGGGACGAGCAGTACTTC.

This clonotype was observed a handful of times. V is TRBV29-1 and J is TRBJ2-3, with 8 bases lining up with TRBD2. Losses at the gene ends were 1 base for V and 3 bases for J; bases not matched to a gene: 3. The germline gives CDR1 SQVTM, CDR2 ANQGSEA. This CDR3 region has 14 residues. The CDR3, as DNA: TGCAGCGTTGAAGCGCGGGGGGTAACAGATACGCAGTATTTT. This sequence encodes CSVEARGVTDTQYF.